This TCR beta chain was obtained from a study of read filtering for tumor transcriptome and immune sequencing. V dropped 0 bases and J dropped 8; count of bases not matched to a gene: 10. The CDR3 contains 16 residues. Germline loops: CDR1 SGHRS, CDR2 YFSETQ. From roughly 390 ng of RNA, a library with molecular barcoded alpha/delta and beta/gamma adaptors was made. TCRdb reprocessed the reads via MiXCR and lists one record per CDR3 protein. Of approximately 150,000 distinct CDR3 sequences listed, approximately 13% are singletons. This clonotype appeared many times. The source of this sequence is a donor older than 35 with multiple myeloma. The sequenced material came from a population of CD138-negative cells sorted from bone marrow. V gene TRBV5-1 combines with J gene TRBJ2-1; 8 bases line up with TRBD2. The CDR3 sequence is CASSLGLSGSGDEQFF. CDR3 nucleotide sequence: TGCGCCAGCAGCTTGGGCCTCAGCGGGAGCGGGGATGAGCAGTTCTTC.